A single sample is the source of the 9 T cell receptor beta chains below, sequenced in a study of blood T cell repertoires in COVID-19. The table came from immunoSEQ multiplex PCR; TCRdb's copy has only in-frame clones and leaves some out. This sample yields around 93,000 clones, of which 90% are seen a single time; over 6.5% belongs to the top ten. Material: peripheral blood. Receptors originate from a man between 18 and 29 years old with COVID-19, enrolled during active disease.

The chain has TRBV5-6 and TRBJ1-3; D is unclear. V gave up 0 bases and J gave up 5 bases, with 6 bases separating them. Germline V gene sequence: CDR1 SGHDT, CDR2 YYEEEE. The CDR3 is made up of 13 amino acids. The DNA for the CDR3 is TGTGCCAGCAGCTTGGATGAGAGAAACACCATATATTTT. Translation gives CASSLDERNTIYF.

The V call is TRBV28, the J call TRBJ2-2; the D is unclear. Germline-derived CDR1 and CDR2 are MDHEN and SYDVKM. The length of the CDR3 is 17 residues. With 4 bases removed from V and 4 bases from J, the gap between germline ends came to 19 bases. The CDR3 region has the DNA TGTGCCAGCAGTTCCGCCGACATAACTTCTCCCACCGGGGAGCTGTTTTTT. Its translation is CASSSADITSPTGELFF.

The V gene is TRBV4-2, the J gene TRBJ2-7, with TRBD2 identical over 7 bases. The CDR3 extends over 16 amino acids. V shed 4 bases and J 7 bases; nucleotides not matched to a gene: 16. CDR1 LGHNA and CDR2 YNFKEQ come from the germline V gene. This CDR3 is CASSPHEGGVPAEQYF. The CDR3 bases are TGTGCCAGCAGCCCCCATGAGGGAGGGGTCCCTGCAGAGCAGTACTTC.

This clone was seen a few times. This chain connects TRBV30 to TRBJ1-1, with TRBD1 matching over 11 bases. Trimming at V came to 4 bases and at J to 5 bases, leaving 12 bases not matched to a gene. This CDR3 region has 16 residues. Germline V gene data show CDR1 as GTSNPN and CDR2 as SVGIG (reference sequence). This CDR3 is CAWTLQGTGGGTEAFF. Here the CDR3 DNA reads TGTGCCTGGACCCTACAAGGGACAGGGGGTGGAACTGAAGCTTTCTTT. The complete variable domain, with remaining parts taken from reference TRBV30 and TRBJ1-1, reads SQTIHQWPATLVQPVGSPLSLECTVEGTSNPNLYWYRQAAGRGLQLLFYSVGIGQISSEVPQNLSASRPQDRQFILSSKKLLLSDSGFYLCAWTLQGTGGGTEAFFGQGTRLTVV.

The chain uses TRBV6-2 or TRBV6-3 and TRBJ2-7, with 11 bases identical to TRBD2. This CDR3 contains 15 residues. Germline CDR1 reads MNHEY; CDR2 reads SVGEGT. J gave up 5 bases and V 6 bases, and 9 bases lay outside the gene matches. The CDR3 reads CASSFLAGGQNEQYF. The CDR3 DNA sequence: TGTGCCAGCAGCTTTCTAGCGGGAGGTCAAAACGAGCAGTACTTC.

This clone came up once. The CDR3 here is CASRQGNQPQHF. The CDR3, as DNA: TGTGCCAGCAGGCAGGGCAATCAGCCCCAGCATTTT. The chain links TRBV7-2 to TRBJ1-5; no clear D. Germline V gene lookup returns CDR1 SGHTA and CDR2 FQGNSA. This CDR3 region has 12 residues. The V gene lost 6 bases and the J gene lost 2 bases, with 5 bases spanning the gap.

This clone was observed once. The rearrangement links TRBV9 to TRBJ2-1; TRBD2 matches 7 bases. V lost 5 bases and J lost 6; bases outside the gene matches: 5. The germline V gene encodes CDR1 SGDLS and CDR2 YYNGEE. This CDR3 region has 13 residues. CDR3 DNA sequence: TGTGCCAGCAGAGAACTAGCGCGCAATGAGCAGTTCTTC. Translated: CASRELARNEQFF.

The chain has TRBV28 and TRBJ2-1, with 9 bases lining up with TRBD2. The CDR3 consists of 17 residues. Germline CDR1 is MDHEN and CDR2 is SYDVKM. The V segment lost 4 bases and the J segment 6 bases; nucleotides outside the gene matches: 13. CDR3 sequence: CASSSRVSGRRVNEQFF. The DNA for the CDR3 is TGTGCCAGCAGTTCGAGGGTTAGCGGGAGAAGAGTCAATGAGCAGTTCTTC.

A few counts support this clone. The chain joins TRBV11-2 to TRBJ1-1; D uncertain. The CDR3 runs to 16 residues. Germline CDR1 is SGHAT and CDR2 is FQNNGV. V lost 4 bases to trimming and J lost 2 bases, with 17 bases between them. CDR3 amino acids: CASSSPWAQINTEAFF. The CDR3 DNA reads TGTGCCAGCAGCTCCCCCTGGGCCCAAATCAACACTGAAGCTTTCTTT.